This is a list of T cell receptor beta chains from one sample in a study of memory CD4+ T cells and cytomegalovirus serostatus. Assay used: immunoSEQ multiplex PCR; TCRdb lists only in-frame clones, some missing. The table lists about 96,000 clones, about 80% of them singletons. Material: memory CD4+ T cells from blood. All receptors derive from an adult in good health and CMV-seropositive. Each CDR3 is given with its conserved first and last residue. The order of the fields is D gene, V gene, CDR3 protein. A D gene is named only where the DNA matches it firmly.

D gene: -
V gene: TRBV11-3
CDR3 protein: CAGNIRGLAKNIQYF

D gene: -
V gene: TRBV20-1
CDR3 protein: CSADRETQYF

D gene: -
V gene: TRBV4-1
CDR3 protein: CASRHTQRANQPQHF

D gene: -
V gene: TRBV28
CDR3 protein: CASSLANAYEQYF

D gene: TRBD1
V gene: TRBV7-3
CDR3 protein: CASSVDRGWGNEQFF

D gene: TRBD2
V gene: TRBV18
CDR3 protein: CASSPRVGTNGDTQYF

D gene: TRBD1
V gene: TRBV30
CDR3 protein: CAWSSEGAYGYTF

D gene: -
V gene: TRBV9
CDR3 protein: CASSFMEADTQYF

D gene: -
V gene: TRBV11-3
CDR3 protein: CASSLDGLTYEQYF

D gene: -
V gene: TRBV9
CDR3 protein: CASSVRGDTEAFF

D gene: TRBD1
V gene: TRBV27
CDR3 protein: CASSRKTGVATNEKLFF

D gene: TRBD2
V gene: TRBV7-8
CDR3 protein: CASSLGGTSGSGETQYF

D gene: -
V gene: TRBV7-9
CDR3 protein: CASSLWGGDSGNTIYF

D gene: TRBD1
V gene: TRBV2
CDR3 protein: CASSKNTGVGDTQYF

D gene: -
V gene: TRBV27
CDR3 protein: CASSPQGNTQYF

D gene: -
V gene: TRBV27
CDR3 protein: CASSSGESF

D gene: TRBD1
V gene: TRBV29-1
CDR3 protein: CSAWDSSNEKLFF

D gene: -
V gene: TRBV7-8
CDR3 protein: CASSLGAGNDQPQHF

D gene: TRBD2
V gene: TRBV28
CDR3 protein: CASSPLGLDFYEQYF

D gene: -
V gene: TRBV18
CDR3 protein: CASSPRTGVGETQYF

D gene: TRBD1
V gene: TRBV29-1
CDR3 protein: CSVDRQGDNEQYF

D gene: -
V gene: TRBV5-6
CDR3 protein: CASNLRGAYAKAFF

D gene: -
V gene: TRBV30
CDR3 protein: CAWSRASGELFF

D gene: TRBD1
V gene: TRBV18
CDR3 protein: CASSPRQGDGGYTF

D gene: -
V gene: TRBV27
CDR3 protein: CASSSKLGGYIETQYF

D gene: -
V gene: TRBV18
CDR3 protein: CASSPPGRIYGYTF